These 13 T cell receptor beta chains share one sample of origin, sequenced in a study of blood T cell repertoires in COVID-19. The table came from immunoSEQ multiplex PCR; TCRdb's copy has only in-frame clones and leaves some out. Of around 230,000 clones listed, approximately 82% are singletons. Sequencing was carried out using PBMCs or T cells enriched from blood (not recorded which). The source of these receptors is a man in his forties who had recovered from COVID-19.

The rearrangement uses TRBV27 and TRBJ2-1; 8 positions match TRBD2. The length of the CDR3 is 12 residues. With V trimmed by 7 bases and J by 4 bases, 0 bases remained unmatched. CDR1 and CDR2 (germline): MNHEY, SMNVEV (reference sequence). CDR3 nucleotides: TGTGCCAGCAAGCGGGGGTACAATGAGCAGTTCTTC. As protein: CASKRGYNEQFF.

This rearrangement joins TRBV19 to TRBJ1-2; 10 positions agree with TRBD1. V gave up 8 bases and J gave up 7 bases; unmatched junction bases: 7. This CDR3 comprises 13 residues. In germline, CDR1 is LNHDA, CDR2 SQIVND (reference sequence). DNA of the CDR3: TGTGCCAGTTCCGACAGGGGGCTGGGTGGCTACACCTTC. This translates into CASSDRGLGGYTF.

The CDR3 DNA reads TGTGCCACCAGCAGTATCCATCTAGCGGGAGAGCAAGAGACCCAGTACTTC. Protein product: CATSSIHLAGEQETQYF. The chain recombines TRBV15 with TRBJ2-5; 10 bases are shared with TRBD2. V dropped 3 bases and J dropped 2; count of bases not matched to a gene: 9. Germline V gene lookup returns CDR1 LNHNV and CDR2 YYDKDF (reference sequence). The CDR3 is made up of 17 amino acids.

Here the CDR3 DNA reads TGTGCCAGCAGTTACGCCGGTTACGAGCAGTACTTC. Translation: CASSYAGYEQYF. The V gene is TRBV6-2 or TRBV6-3, the J gene TRBJ2-7, with D unresolved. The CDR3 contains 12 residues. Between the trimmed V and J ends, which lost 2 bases and 4 bases, there was a span of 6 bases. The germline CDR1 and CDR2 sequences are MNHEY and SVGEGT.

The chain is built from TRBV15 and TRBJ1-1, with no clear D. This CDR3 contains 13 residues. The germline V gene encodes CDR1 LNHNV and CDR2 YYDKDF (reference sequence). Trimming shortened V by 7 bases and J by 1 base, and 10 bases separated the two germline ends. The CDR3 DNA reads as TGTGCCACCACCCGGGAGAGGAACACTGAAGCTTTCTTT. Its protein is CATTRERNTEAFF.

This clone came up once. This sequence joins TRBV28 and TRBJ1-2, with 10 bases that match TRBD1. The V segment lost 6 bases and the J segment 0 bases; nucleotides outside the gene matches: 7. CDR3 length: 16 residues. Germline values: CDR1 MDHEN, CDR2 SYDVKM. CDR3 nucleotides: TGTGCCAGCAGGTGGAGGGACAGGGGAGCTAACTATGGCTACACCTTC. It encodes CASRWRDRGANYGYTF.

The chain employs TRBV14 and TRBJ2-1, with a weak D call TRBD2 (5 bases). Germline CDR1 is SGHDN and CDR2 is FVKESK. The CDR3 length is 17 residues. V was shortened by 4 bases and J by 4 bases, with 20 bases between the two germline ends. The CDR3 sequence is CASSLRTPSMRYNEQFF. The CDR3 region has the DNA TGTGCCAGCAGCCTGAGGACTCCCTCCATGAGGTACAATGAGCAGTTCTTC.

This clone was found a few times. The J gene is TRBJ2-3, the V gene TRBV10-1, with TRBD1 identical over 7 bases. This CDR3 has 14 amino acids. V lost 8 bases to trimming and J lost 2 bases; unmatched junction nucleotides: 7. Germline V gene data show CDR1 as WNHNN and CDR2 as SYGVQD (reference sequence). Written as DNA, the CDR3 is TGCGCCAGCTCCCCGGGACAGACCACAGATACGCAGTATTTT. Encoded protein: CASSPGQTTDTQYF.

The chain employs TRBV5-4 and TRBJ2-7, with TRBD1 as a possible D gene (6 bases). The germline V gene has CDR1 SGHNT and CDR2 YYREEE (reference sequence). V lost 0 bases and J 2 bases, leaving 12 bases between the germline ends. CDR3 length: 15 amino acids. CDR3 sequence: CASSLGQGNAYEQYF. CDR3 sequence (DNA): TGTGCCAGCAGCTTGGGGCAGGGGAACGCCTACGAGCAGTACTTC.

This clone was observed once. This chain joins TRBV19 and TRBJ2-1; 7 bases line up with TRBD1. The length of the CDR3 is 16 residues. Germline CDR1 is LNHDA and CDR2 is SQIVND (reference sequence). V was pared by 7 bases and J by 8 bases, with 17 bases of the junction left unmatched. CDR3 amino acids: CASTINGRGIVYEQFF. In DNA, the CDR3 is TGTGCCAGTACCATAAATGGCAGGGGGATTGTATATGAGCAGTTCTTC.

The chain couples TRBV28 to TRBJ1-1; 11 nucleotides agree with TRBD1. J gave up 6 bases and V 6 bases, and 6 bases lay outside the gene matches. The CDR3 spans 14 residues. The germline gives CDR1 MDHEN, CDR2 SYDVKM. The CDR3 region has the DNA TGTGCCAGCAGCCTGGGACAGGGGGTCGCTGAAGCTTTCTTT. Its protein is CASSLGQGVAEAFF.

This clone was seen a few times. The chain employs TRBV28 and TRBJ1-3, with 11 bases aligning to TRBD1. CDR3 length: 14 residues. Germline V lookup: CDR1 MDHEN, CDR2 SYDVKM. The junction had 3 bases not matched to a gene; V was cut back by 2 bases and J by 9 bases. This chain's CDR3 is CASSLGTGGSTIYF. The CDR3 coding sequence is TGTGCCAGCAGTTTAGGGACAGGGGGTAGCACCATATATTTT.

V usage is TRBV28 and J usage is TRBJ2-2, with D perhaps TRBD1 (5 bases). CDR3 size: 15 residues. Germline V lookup: CDR1 MDHEN, CDR2 SYDVKM. V was cut by 4 bases and J by 1 base, with 10 bases left in between. DNA for the CDR3: TGTGCCAGCAGTTCAGGGATTGGGAACACCGGGGAGCTGTTTTTT. This translates into CASSSGIGNTGELFF.